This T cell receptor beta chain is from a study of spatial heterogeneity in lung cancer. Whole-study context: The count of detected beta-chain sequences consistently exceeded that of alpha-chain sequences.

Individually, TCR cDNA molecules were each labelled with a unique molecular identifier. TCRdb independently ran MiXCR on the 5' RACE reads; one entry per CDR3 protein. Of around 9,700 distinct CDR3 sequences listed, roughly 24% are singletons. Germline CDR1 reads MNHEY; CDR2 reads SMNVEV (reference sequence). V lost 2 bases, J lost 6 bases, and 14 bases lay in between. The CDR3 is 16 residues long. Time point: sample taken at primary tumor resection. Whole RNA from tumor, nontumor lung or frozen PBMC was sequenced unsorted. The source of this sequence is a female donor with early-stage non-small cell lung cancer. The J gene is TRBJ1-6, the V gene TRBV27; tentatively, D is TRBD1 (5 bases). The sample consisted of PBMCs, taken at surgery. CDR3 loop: CASSLIAGHSNSPLHF. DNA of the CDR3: TGTGCCAGCAGTTTAATTGCAGGGCATAGTAATTCACCCCTCCACTTT.